A single sample is the source of the 28 T cell receptor beta chains below, sequenced in a study of cytomegalovirus exposure and HLA in healthy donors. Primers included in the PCR were 60 Vbeta and 13 Jbeta primers. Method: immunoSEQ multiplex PCR; TCRdb's copy keeps in-frame clones and lacks some. Of approximately 110,000 clones in the sample, about four fifths were seen once. Material for sequencing was PBMCs. The receptors stem from a man in his forties or fifties in good health and CMV-seronegative.

The chain joins TRBV27 to TRBJ1-2, with TRBD1 as a possible D gene (5 bases). The length of the CDR3 is 15 residues. Germline V gives CDR1 MNHEY, CDR2 SMNVEV (reference sequence). V was cut by 3 bases and J by 0 bases, with 11 bases left in between. The CDR3 loop is CASSLSTATNYGYTF. CDR3 nucleotide sequence: TGTGCCAGCAGTTTGTCGACAGCGACTAACTATGGCTACACCTTC.

The V and J genes are TRBV6-5 and TRBJ1-2; a possible D gene is TRBD1 (5 bases). Between the trimmed V and J ends, which lost 4 bases and 7 bases, there was a span of 19 bases. The CDR3 is made up of 15 amino acids. The germline CDR1 and CDR2 sequences are MNHEY and SVGAGI. CDR3 in DNA: TGTGCCAGCAGTTTTTCGGGGGTTAGTGTGGGTGGCTACACCTTC. It yields the protein CASSFSGVSVGGYTF.

The chain has TRBV5-8 and TRBJ2-7; no reliable D call. Germline-derived CDR1 and CDR2 are SGHTS and YDEGEE. V lost 4 bases, J lost 2 bases, and 16 bases lay in between. The CDR3 covers 15 residues. The CDR3 here is CASSPSIRGTYEQYF. CDR3 nucleotides: TGTGCCAGCAGCCCCTCTATAAGAGGTACCTACGAGCAGTACTTC.

J is TRBJ2-1 and V is TRBV4-2; 10 bases agree with TRBD1. In germline, CDR1 is LGHNA, CDR2 YNFKEQ. The CDR3 is made up of 16 amino acids. J lost 8 bases, V lost 3 bases, and 10 bases had no gene match. The CDR3 nucleotides are TGTGCCAGCAGCCATGACCAAACCGGGACAGGGGATGAGCAGTTCTTC. This gives the protein CASSHDQTGTGDEQFF.

The rearrangement joins TRBV6-5 to TRBJ2-7; no definite D call. Trimming shortened V by 5 bases and J by 1 base, and 15 bases separated the two germline ends. This CDR3 has 15 amino acids. The germline CDR1 and CDR2 sequences are MNHEY and SVGAGI. CDR3 sequence reads: CASSLHQTGSYEQYF. The CDR3 bases are TGTGCCAGCAGTCTTCACCAGACTGGTTCCTACGAGCAGTACTTC.

The V call is TRBV19, the J call TRBJ1-5; 10 nucleotides line up with TRBD1. Germline V gene sequence: CDR1 LNHDA, CDR2 SQIVND (reference sequence). The CDR3 runs to 18 residues. The J segment lost 0 bases and the V segment lost 6 bases, leaving 11 bases of the junction unmatched. CDR3 region: CASSQPGQGMYSNQPQHF. As DNA, the CDR3 is TGTGCCAGTAGCCAACCGGGACAGGGGATGTATAGCAATCAGCCCCAGCATTTT.

The chain employs TRBV5-1 and TRBJ2-7, with 13 bases lining up with TRBD2. Losses at the gene ends were 4 bases for V and 7 bases for J; bases not matched to a gene: 17. Germline lookup yields CDR1 SGHRS and CDR2 YFSETQ. CDR3 length equals 18 residues. The CDR3 DNA sequence: TGCGCCAGCAGCCCATCGGGACTAGCGGGACCCCCCGGAAGGGAGCAGTACTTC. It is translated as CASSPSGLAGPPGREQYF.

This clone was counted only a few times. The chain combines TRBV7-9 with TRBJ1-5; D remains unclear. Per germline, CDR1 SEHNR and CDR2 FQNEAQ (reference sequence). The V end lost 1 base, the J end lost 9 bases, and 7 bases lay between the germline ends. The CDR3 loop spans 12 amino acids. The CDR3 sequence is CASSLGHWPQHF. The CDR3 DNA reads as TGTGCCAGCAGCTTAGGCCACTGGCCCCAGCATTTT.

This clone appeared once. In DNA, the CDR3 is TGCAGCGTTGTTGGGGGGGGGACTGAAGCTTTCTTT. This codes for CSVVGGGTEAFF. J is TRBJ1-1 and V is TRBV29-1; a possible D gene is TRBD1 (5 bases). Germline CDR1 SQVTM, CDR2 ANQGSEA. The length of the CDR3 is 12 residues. V dropped 4 bases and J dropped 5 bases, with 11 bases sitting between them.

The chain combines TRBV29-1 with TRBJ1-2, with D unclear. The V gene's germline CDR1 is SQVTM and CDR2 ANQGSEA. V lost 7 bases to trimming and J lost 0 bases, with 12 bases between them. The CDR3 spans 13 residues. CDR3: CSAVPGANYGYTF. The DNA for the CDR3 is TGCAGCGCAGTTCCCGGAGCTAACTATGGCTACACCTTC.

This clone has a single count. V is TRBV10-1 and J is TRBJ2-1, with D possibly matching TRBD2 (6 bases). Germline lookup yields CDR1 WNHNN and CDR2 SYGVQD (reference sequence). The germline V and J ends were trimmed by 6 bases and 0 bases, with 15 bases remaining between them. The CDR3 loop spans 16 amino acids. CDR3 sequence reads: CASSDRGTGSYNEQFF. CDR3 in DNA: TGCGCCAGCAGCGATCGCGGGACTGGCTCCTACAATGAGCAGTTCTTC.

V is TRBV2 and J is TRBJ2-3, with 7 bases that match TRBD2. The V gene end was trimmed by 10 bases and the J gene end by 0 bases; junction bases not matched to a gene: 10. Germline V gene data show CDR1 as SNHLY and CDR2 as FYNNEI. This CDR3 spans 15 amino acids. CDR3 nucleotides: TGTGCCACGACTTCACTAGCGCCTAGCACAGATACGCAGTATTTT. Its protein product is CATTSLAPSTDTQYF.

This clone was seen once. The chain links TRBV6-4 to TRBJ2-1; TRBD2 aligns across 7 bases. The V segment lost 3 bases and the J segment 3 bases; nucleotides outside the gene matches: 5. Germline V lookup: CDR1 MRHNA, CDR2 SNTAGT. The CDR3 covers 15 residues. The CDR3 sequence: CASSESSGDYNEQFF. The CDR3 region has the DNA TGTGCCAGCAGTGAATCTAGCGGAGACTACAATGAGCAGTTCTTC.

This clone is a singleton in its sample. This rearrangement joins TRBV6-4 to TRBJ2-2; D remains ambiguous. Germline values: CDR1 MRHNA, CDR2 SNTAGT. The CDR3 totals 17 residues. Trimming shortened V by 8 bases and J by 5 bases, and 24 bases separated the two germline ends. The CDR3 sequence: CASRLQADGLKTGELFF. CDR3 DNA: TGTGCCAGCCGGCTGCAGGCCGACGGCCTCAAGACCGGGGAGCTGTTTTTT.

The rearrangement links TRBV6-4 to TRBJ1-1; maybe TRBD1 (5 bases). The CDR3 is 14 amino acids. V gave up 6 bases and J gave up 0 bases, with 11 bases separating them. Per germline, CDR1 MRHNA and CDR2 SNTAGT. The CDR3 protein is CASRDTSMNTEAFF. The DNA for the CDR3 is TGTGCCAGCAGGGACACATCCATGAACACTGAAGCTTTCTTT.

V usage is TRBV5-1 and J usage is TRBJ2-2; 12 bases match TRBD2. There are 16 residues in the CDR3. Per the germline V gene, CDR1 is SGHRS and CDR2 is YFSETQ. Trimming at V came to 4 bases and at J to 2 bases, leaving 3 bases not matched to a gene. CDR3 loop: CASSVLAGGNTGELFF. Written as DNA, the CDR3 is TGCGCCAGCAGCGTACTAGCGGGAGGCAACACCGGGGAGCTGTTTTTT.

The rearrangement uses TRBV5-1 and TRBJ2-2, with no clear D. CDR1 and CDR2 (germline): SGHRS, YFSETQ. The V and J ends lost 3 bases and 8 bases respectively, with 11 bases between them. This CDR3 region has 13 residues. CDR3 sequence: CASSSRSGGELFF. DNA of the CDR3: TGCGCCAGCAGCTCGCGGTCTGGGGGGGAGCTGTTTTTT.

Written as DNA, the CDR3 is TGTGCCAGCAGCTTAGGACTAGCGGAATACAATGAGCAGTTCTTC. Amino acid sequence: CASSLGLAEYNEQFF. V and J are TRBV11-2 and TRBJ2-1; 9 nucleotides align to TRBD2. This CDR3 comprises 15 residues. The V gene's germline CDR1 is SGHAT and CDR2 FQNNGV. V shed 1 base, J shed 4 bases, and the junction held 2 bases outside the gene matches.

The CDR3 coding sequence is TGTGCCAGCAGCGCCTGGGACAGGGAAACCTACGAGCAGTACTTC. As protein: CASSAWDRETYEQYF. V is TRBV7-9 and J is TRBJ2-7; 9 bases agree with TRBD1. V lost 5 bases and J lost 2; bases outside the gene matches: 7. Per the germline V gene, CDR1 is SEHNR and CDR2 is FQNEAQ (reference sequence). CDR3 size: 15 residues.

The chain uses TRBV6-5 and TRBJ2-4; no clear D gene. V was cut by 4 bases and J by 0 bases, with 7 bases left in between. CDR3 size: 14 residues. Per germline, CDR1 MNHEY and CDR2 SVGAGI. Here the CDR3 DNA reads TGTGCCAGCAGTTTTGACATAGCCAAAAACATTCAGTACTTC. This gives the protein CASSFDIAKNIQYF.

The rearrangement links TRBV4-1 to TRBJ1-4; possibly TRBD1 for D (6 bases). The V and J ends lost 4 bases and 0 bases respectively, with 12 bases between them. The germline CDR1 and CDR2 sequences are MGHRA and YSYEKL. This CDR3 comprises 16 residues. The CDR3 sequence: CASSPRQAATNEKLFF. The CDR3 DNA sequence: TGCGCCAGCAGCCCCAGACAGGCAGCAACTAATGAAAAACTGTTTTTT.

In nucleotides, the CDR3 is TGCGCCAGCAGCCAAACTAGCGGGGGGGCCGCTAGCACAGATACGCAGTATTTT. This sequence encodes CASSQTSGGAASTDTQYF. The chain has TRBV4-1 and TRBJ2-3; TRBD2 agrees at 13 bases. V lost 2 bases to trimming and J lost 0 bases; unmatched junction nucleotides: 5. The CDR3 length is 18 residues. Per germline, CDR1 MGHRA and CDR2 YSYEKL.

This chain links TRBV5-1 with TRBJ2-7; 9 nucleotides agree with TRBD1. This CDR3 contains 14 residues. Per germline, CDR1 SGHRS and CDR2 YFSETQ. The V gene end was trimmed by 4 bases and the J gene end by 4 bases; junction bases not matched to a gene: 6. The CDR3 reads CASSLGQGGYEQYF. CDR3 DNA sequence: TGCGCCAGCAGCCTGGGACAGGGTGGGTACGAGCAGTACTTC.

The V gene is TRBV4-2, the J gene TRBJ1-1; D not resolved. V was shortened by 1 base and J by 1 base, with 7 bases between the two germline ends. The CDR3 covers 14 residues. Germline V gives CDR1 LGHNA, CDR2 YNFKEQ. The CDR3 coding sequence is TGTGCCAGCAGCCAAGTTGAGGGGAACACTGAAGCTTTCTTT. Translating gives CASSQVEGNTEAFF.

This clone was detected only a few times. This chain links TRBV11-2 with TRBJ2-7; TRBD1 matches 7 bases. Trimming removed 6 bases from V and 1 base from J; junction bases left unmatched: 0. From germline, CDR1 is SGHAT and CDR2 FQNNGV. The CDR3 runs 12 residues. The DNA for the CDR3 is TGTGCCAGCAGGACAGGGTCCTACGAGCAGTACTTC. Its protein is CASRTGSYEQYF.

V is TRBV5-1 and J is TRBJ1-1; 7 bases align to TRBD1. Germline V gene sequence: CDR1 SGHRS, CDR2 YFSETQ. This CDR3 comprises 15 residues. V lost 5 bases and J lost 0; bases outside the gene matches: 7. This chain's CDR3 is CASRPRQGLNTEAFF. CDR3 coding DNA: TGCGCCAGCAGACCAAGACAGGGATTGAACACTGAAGCTTTCTTT.

The rearrangement joins TRBV5-8 to TRBJ2-7; D gene unclear. V was pared by 6 bases and J by 2 bases, with 21 bases between. The CDR3 is 16 amino acids. The V gene's germline CDR1 is SGHTS and CDR2 YDEGEE. In nucleotides, the CDR3 is TGTGCCAGCATCGTTCCCGATCTGACAAGTACCTACGAGCAGTACTTC. Translated, it gives CASIVPDLTSTYEQYF.

The V call is TRBV4-1, the J call TRBJ1-1, with a weak D call TRBD1 (6 bases). Germline V gene lookup returns CDR1 MGHRA and CDR2 YSYEKL. The V end was cut by 3 bases, the J end by 4 bases, with 15 bases between. CDR3 length: 15 residues. In nucleotides, the CDR3 is TGCGCCAGCAGCCATTTGGTGGTGGGGGCCACTGAAGCTTTCTTT. Amino acid sequence: CASSHLVVGATEAFF.